The 24 T cell receptor beta chains in this list originate from one sample, sequenced in a study of cytomegalovirus exposure and HLA in healthy donors. Generated by immunoSEQ multiplex PCR, the TCRdb table keeps only in-frame clones and is missing some. The table lists 150,000 to 180,000 clones, about 86% of them singletons. The sequenced sample was PBMCs. The receptors were gathered from a human donor in good health.

The V and J genes are TRBV7-2 and TRBJ2-3, with 7 bases that match TRBD1. Germline V gene sequence: CDR1 SGHTA, CDR2 FQGNSA. Trimming cost V 7 bases and J 5 bases; bases outside gene matches: 6. The CDR3 sequence is 13 residues long. The CDR3, as DNA: TGTGCCAGCACCCAAAACAGGGGAGATACGCAGTATTTT. It translates to CASTQNRGDTQYF.

The chain is built from TRBV19 and TRBJ2-3; TRBD2 aligns across 11 bases. Trimming cost V 8 bases and J 4 bases; bases outside gene matches: 8. The CDR3 is 15 amino acids. Germline V gene data show CDR1 as LNHDA and CDR2 as SQIVND (reference sequence). The CDR3 here is CASHPLAGDSDTQYF. CDR3 DNA sequence: TGTGCCAGTCACCCACTAGCGGGGGACTCAGATACGCAGTATTTT.

The gene calls are TRBV12-5 and TRBJ2-5; 10 nucleotides agree with TRBD2. Looked up from germline, CDR1 is LGHNT and CDR2 is FRNRAP. V was clipped by 6 bases and J by 5 bases; unmatched bases: 3. CDR3 length: 13 residues. The CDR3 DNA follows: TGTGCTAGTGGCCCTAGCGGGGGTGAGACCCAGTACTTC. Protein: CASGPSGGETQYF.

The chain carries TRBV6-1 and TRBJ2-7; D not certain. The CDR3 runs 12 residues. V lost 2 bases and J 7 bases, leaving 9 bases between the germline ends. CDR1 and CDR2 from the germline V gene are MNHNS and SASEGT. The CDR3 nucleotides read TGTGCCAGCAGTGAAATAAGCGATGAGCAGTACTTC. Protein: CASSEISDEQYF.

This chain joins TRBV27 and TRBJ2-1; TRBD2 matches 9 bases. J lost 7 bases, V lost 2 bases, and 9 bases had no gene match. Germline-derived CDR1 and CDR2 are MNHEY and SMNVEV (reference sequence). This CDR3 has 16 amino acids. In nucleotides, the CDR3 is TGTGCCAGCAGTTTACCGGGCGGGAGGGCCTCGAATGAGCAGTTCTTC. This gives the protein CASSLPGGRASNEQFF.

The chain links TRBV6-6 to TRBJ2-1; 9 bases agree with TRBD2. The germline gives CDR1 MNHNY, CDR2 SVGAGI (reference sequence). V lost 7 bases, J lost 2 bases, and 3 bases stayed unmatched. The CDR3 is 14 amino acids. The CDR3 DNA follows: TGTGCCAGCACGGAGCGGGAGGCCTACAATGAGCAGTTCTTC. Protein product: CASTEREAYNEQFF.

The CDR3 DNA is TGCGCCAGCAGCTTGCTGGGACAGGGGGCGCGAGGTGGCACAGATACGCAGTATTTT. Translating gives CASSLLGQGARGGTDTQYF. The J gene is TRBJ2-3, the V gene TRBV5-1, with 12 bases lining up with TRBD1. CDR1 and CDR2 (germline): SGHRS, YFSETQ. The CDR3 is 19 residues long. J lost 1 base, V lost 1 base, and 10 bases had no gene match. The full variable domain, with the rest looked up from reference TRBV5-1 and TRBJ2-3, is KAGVTQTPRYLIKTRGQQVTLSCSPISGHRSVSWYQQTPGQGLQFLFEYFSETQRNKGNFPGRFSGRQFSNSRSEMNVSTLELGDSALYLCASSLLGQGARGGTDTQYFGPGTRLTVL.

This chain uses TRBV7-9 with TRBJ2-7; 7 positions agree with TRBD2. Trimming took 3 bases from V and 4 from J; bases not matched to a gene: 12. CDR3 length: 16 amino acids. The germline V gene encodes CDR1 SEHNR and CDR2 FQNEAQ (reference sequence). The CDR3 region has the DNA TGTGCCAGCAGCTTGGTTCGGTCCCTAGCGGATTACGAGCAGTACTTC. The encoded protein is CASSLVRSLADYEQYF.

This clone has a single count. V gene TRBV7-9 combines with J gene TRBJ2-5, with TRBD1 identical over 9 bases. V lost 3 bases, J lost 3 bases, and 11 bases stayed unmatched. The CDR3 sequence is 17 residues long. Germline V gene lookup returns CDR1 SEHNR and CDR2 FQNEAQ (reference sequence). The CDR3 bases are TGTGCCAGCAGCTTTGGGGACAGGGAACGAACCAAAGAGACCCAGTACTTC. Amino acids: CASSFGDRERTKETQYF.

J is TRBJ1-4 and V is TRBV28, with D uncertain. Germline V gene lookup returns CDR1 MDHEN and CDR2 SYDVKM. CDR3 length equals 13 residues. V lost 1 base and J lost 6, with 6 bases in between. This CDR3 is CASSLLAHEKLFF. The CDR3 nucleotides are TGTGCCAGCAGTTTATTGGCTCATGAAAAACTGTTTTTT.

Details on this clone: In the same sample, other DNA sequences code for this CDR3. CDR3 DNA sequence: TGTGCCAGTAGTACCACGGGAGGATCGGAGACCCAGTACTTC. Translating it yields CASSTTGGSETQYF. V is TRBV19 and J is TRBJ2-5; the match to TRBD2 covers 7 bases. Losses at the gene ends were 4 bases for V and 5 bases for J; bases not matched to a gene: 7. This CDR3 contains 14 residues. Germline lookup yields CDR1 LNHDA and CDR2 SQIVND (reference sequence).

V and J are TRBV7-8 and TRBJ1-1; 10 nucleotides align to TRBD1. The CDR3 runs to 15 residues. Unmatched junction bases numbered 8, after V lost 8 bases and J lost 2 bases. The germline V gene has CDR1 SGHVS and CDR2 FQNEAQ. This CDR3 is CASGDRGQRNTEAFF. The CDR3 DNA reads as TGTGCCAGCGGCGACAGGGGGCAGCGAAACACTGAAGCTTTCTTT.

As regards this clone: A read error may produce the germline difference seen at one junction end. The V gene is TRBV28, the J gene TRBJ2-7; 8 bases match TRBD2. The CDR3 has 13 residues. In germline, CDR1 is MDHEN, CDR2 SYDVKM. This chain's CDR3 is CASSDGRAYGQYF. The CDR3 region has the DNA TGTGCCAGCAGTGACGGGAGGGCCTACGGGCAGTACTTC.

The chain couples TRBV10-3 to TRBJ1-4; 7 bases are a match to TRBD1. V shed 8 bases, J shed 4 bases, and the junction held 10 bases outside the gene matches. CDR1 and CDR2 (germline): ENHRY, SYGVKD. The CDR3 loop spans 15 amino acids. The CDR3: CAIEDRTGINEKLFF. The CDR3 bases are TGTGCCATCGAGGATCGGACAGGAATTAATGAAAAACTGTTTTTT.

The gene calls are TRBV29-1 and TRBJ1-1, with D possibly TRBD1 on 6 matching bases. V shed 8 bases and J shed 4 bases, with 17 bases lying between them. The CDR3 length is 13 residues. CDR1 and CDR2 from the germline V gene are SQVTM and ANQGSEA. The CDR3 nucleotides are TGCAGCCCCCACAGGGTGGTCGGCACTGAAGCTTTCTTT. Its translation: CSPHRVVGTEAFF.

V usage is TRBV30 and J usage is TRBJ2-5, with D perhaps TRBD1 (5 bases). CDR1 is GTSNPN, CDR2 SVGIG, per germline (reference sequence). This CDR3 has 13 residues. The germline V and J ends were trimmed by 3 bases and 5 bases, with 13 bases remaining between them. The CDR3 spells CAWSPGPLETQYF. For the CDR3, the DNA is TGTGCCTGGAGCCCAGGGCCACTGGAGACCCAGTACTTC.

The V and J genes are TRBV5-1 and TRBJ2-1; TRBD1 aligns across 7 bases. The junction had 8 bases not matched to a gene; V was cut back by 0 bases and J by 8 bases. Germline CDR1 SGHRS, CDR2 YFSETQ. There are 15 residues in the CDR3. CDR3 sequence (DNA): TGCGCCAGCAGCTTGGGAGGGGGCCAGAGGGATGAGCAGTTCTTC. This sequence encodes CASSLGGGQRDEQFF. The full variable domain, its missing parts supplied by reference TRBV5-1 and TRBJ2-1, is KAGVTQTPRYLIKTRGQQVTLSCSPISGHRSVSWYQQTPGQGLQFLFEYFSETQRNKGNFPGRFSGRQFSNSRSEMNVSTLELGDSALYLCASSLGGGQRDEQFFGPGTRLTVL.

This chain uses TRBV6-6 with TRBJ1-5, with TRBD1 as a possible D gene (6 bases). The germline gives CDR1 MNHNY, CDR2 SVGAGI (reference sequence). There are 14 residues in the CDR3. V was shortened by 5 bases and J by 2 bases, with 10 bases between the two germline ends. CDR3: CASSTGNGNQPQHF. The CDR3 region has the DNA TGTGCCAGCAGTACAGGGAATGGCAATCAGCCCCAGCATTTT.

This clone occurred a few times. The chain combines TRBV29-1 with TRBJ1-2; 9 bases are a match to TRBD1. Germline CDR1 reads SQVTM; CDR2 reads ANQGSEA. Trimming removed 7 bases from V and 2 bases from J; junction bases left unmatched: 5. CDR3 length equals 13 residues. CDR3 bases: TGCAGCGCCTGGACAGGGGCCAACTATGGCTACACCTTC. Residues: CSAWTGANYGYTF.

The V call is TRBV11-2, the J call TRBJ2-7; 11 nucleotides agree with TRBD2. Germline V lookup: CDR1 SGHAT, CDR2 FQNNGV. The CDR3 is 15 amino acids. The trim removed 4 bases at V and 7 bases at J, leaving 9 bases unmatched. The CDR3 region has the DNA TGTGCCAGCAGCTCCCTTAGCGGGAGGGCCGAAGAGCAGTACTTC. Its protein is CASSSLSGRAEEQYF.

This chain joins TRBV5-1 and TRBJ2-7; TRBD1 matches 7 bases. After removal of 2 bases from V and 4 bases from J, the junction contained 3 bases not matched to a gene. Looked up from germline, CDR1 is SGHRS and CDR2 is YFSETQ. This CDR3 is built from 13 residues. DNA of the CDR3: TGCGCCAGCAGCTTCGGGACAGAATACGAGCAGTACTTC. The encoded protein is CASSFGTEYEQYF.

J is TRBJ1-1 and V is TRBV7-9, with unresolved D. This CDR3 region has 12 residues. The V gene's germline CDR1 is SEHNR and CDR2 FQNEAQ (reference sequence). As DNA, the CDR3 is TGTGCTTCTAAGATCGCGGCCACTGAAGCTTTCTTT. It specifies CASKIAATEAFF.

The CDR3 DNA follows: TGTGCCAGTAGTCAGCGACAGGGGGCAGGGAATCAGCCCCAGCATTTT. Amino acid sequence: CASSQRQGAGNQPQHF. This chain joins TRBV19 and TRBJ1-5, with 10 bases aligning to TRBD1. The CDR3 runs to 16 residues. Germline CDR1 reads LNHDA; CDR2 reads SQIVND (reference sequence). The V gene end was trimmed by 5 bases and the J gene end by 4 bases; junction bases not matched to a gene: 8.

The chain employs TRBV27 and TRBJ1-2, with a possible D match to TRBD1 (6 bases). This CDR3 region has 12 residues. Germline-derived CDR1 and CDR2 are MNHEY and SMNVEV (reference sequence). The V and J ends lost 4 bases and 7 bases respectively, with 10 bases between them. CDR3 residues: CASSSRGGGYTF. DNA for the CDR3: TGTGCCAGCAGTTCCAGGGGTGGTGGCTACACCTTC.